This entry features one TCR beta chain sequence. All donors participated as healthy donors of bone marrow. Nominally healthy donors were sampled, though unrecorded immune exposures were likely. This CDR3 region has 14 residues. V trimming: 2 bases; J trimming: 7 bases; junction bases outside the gene matches: 4. In germline, CDR1 is SGHAT, CDR2 FQNNGV. This sample is part of a study of cytomegalovirus exposure and HLA in healthy donors. Primers for the PCR totalled 60 Vbeta and 13 Jbeta. Produced via immunoSEQ multiplex PCR; TCRdb's table is partial and in-frame only. The sample includes fewer than 200,000 clones, roughly 87% of them seen just once.

This chain uses TRBV11-2 with TRBJ1-5, with 8 bases fitting TRBD1. The sequencing sample was made of PBMCs. This sequence originates from a girl under three years old in good health and CMV-seronegative. CDR3 sequence: CASSLTQGAQPQHF. In DNA form, the CDR3 reads TGTGCCAGCAGCTTAACTCAGGGGGCACAGCCCCAGCATTTT.